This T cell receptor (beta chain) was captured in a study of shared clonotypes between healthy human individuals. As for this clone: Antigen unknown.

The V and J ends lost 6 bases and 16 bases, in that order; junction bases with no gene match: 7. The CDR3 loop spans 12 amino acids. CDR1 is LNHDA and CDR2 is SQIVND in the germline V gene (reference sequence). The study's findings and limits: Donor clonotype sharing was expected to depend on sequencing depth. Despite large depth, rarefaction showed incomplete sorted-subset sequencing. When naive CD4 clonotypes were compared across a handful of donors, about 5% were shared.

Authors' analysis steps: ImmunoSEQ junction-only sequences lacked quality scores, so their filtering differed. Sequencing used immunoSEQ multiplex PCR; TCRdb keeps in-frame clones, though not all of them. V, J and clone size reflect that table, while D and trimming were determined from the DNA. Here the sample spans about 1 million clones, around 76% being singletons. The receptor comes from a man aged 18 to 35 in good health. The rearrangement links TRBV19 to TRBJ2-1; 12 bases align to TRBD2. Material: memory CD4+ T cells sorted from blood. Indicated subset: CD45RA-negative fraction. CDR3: CASRTSGRVFFF. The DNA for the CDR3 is TGTGCCAGTAGGACTAGCGGGAGAGTGTTTTTCTTC.